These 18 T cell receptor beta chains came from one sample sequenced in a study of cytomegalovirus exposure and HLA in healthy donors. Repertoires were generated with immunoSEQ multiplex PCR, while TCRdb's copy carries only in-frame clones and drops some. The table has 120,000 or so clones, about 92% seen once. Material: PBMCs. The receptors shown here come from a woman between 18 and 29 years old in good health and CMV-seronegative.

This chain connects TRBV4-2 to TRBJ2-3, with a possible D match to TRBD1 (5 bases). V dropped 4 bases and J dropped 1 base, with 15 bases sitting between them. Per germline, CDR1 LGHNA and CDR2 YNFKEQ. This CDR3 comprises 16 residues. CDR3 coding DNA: TGTGCCAGCAGCCGACAGCCAGGGCGCGGCACAGATACGCAGTATTTT. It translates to CASSRQPGRGTDTQYF.

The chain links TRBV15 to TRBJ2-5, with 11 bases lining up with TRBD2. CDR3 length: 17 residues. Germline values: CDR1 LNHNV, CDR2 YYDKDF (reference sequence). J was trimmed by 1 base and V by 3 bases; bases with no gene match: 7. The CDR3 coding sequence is TGTGCCACCAGCAGTAATGGGCTAGCGGGAGGCCAAGAGACCCAGTACTTC. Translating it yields CATSSNGLAGGQETQYF.

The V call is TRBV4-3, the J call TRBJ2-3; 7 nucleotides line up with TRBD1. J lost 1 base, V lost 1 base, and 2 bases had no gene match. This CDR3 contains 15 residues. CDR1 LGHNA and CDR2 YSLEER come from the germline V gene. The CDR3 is CASSQGQGGTDTQYF. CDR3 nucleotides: TGCGCCAGCAGCCAAGGCCAGGGGGGCACAGATACGCAGTATTTT.

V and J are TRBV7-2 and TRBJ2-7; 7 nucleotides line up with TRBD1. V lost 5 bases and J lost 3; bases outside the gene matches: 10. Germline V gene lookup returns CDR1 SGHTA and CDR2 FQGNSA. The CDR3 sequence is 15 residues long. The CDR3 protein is CASSRDRVSLYEQYF. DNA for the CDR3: TGTGCCAGCAGCCGGGACAGAGTCTCCCTCTACGAGCAGTACTTC.

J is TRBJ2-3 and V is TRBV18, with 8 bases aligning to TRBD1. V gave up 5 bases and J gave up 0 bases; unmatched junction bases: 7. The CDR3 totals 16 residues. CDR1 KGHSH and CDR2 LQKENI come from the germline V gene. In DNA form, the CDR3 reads TGTGCCAGCTCAGCCCAGGGGGCGACGAGCACAGATACGCAGTATTTT. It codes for CASSAQGATSTDTQYF.

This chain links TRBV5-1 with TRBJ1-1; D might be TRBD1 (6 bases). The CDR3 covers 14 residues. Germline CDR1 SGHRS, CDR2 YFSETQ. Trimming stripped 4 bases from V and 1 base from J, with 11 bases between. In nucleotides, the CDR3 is TGCGCCAGCAGCCCGGGACAACCGAACACTGAAGCTTTCTTT. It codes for CASSPGQPNTEAFF.

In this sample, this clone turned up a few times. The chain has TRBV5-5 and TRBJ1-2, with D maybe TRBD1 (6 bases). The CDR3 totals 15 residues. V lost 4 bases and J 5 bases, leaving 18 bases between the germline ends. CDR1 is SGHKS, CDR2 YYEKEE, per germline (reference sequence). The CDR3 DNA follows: TGTGCCAGCAGCGCCACTCCCCAGGGGCGGTATGGCTACACCTTC. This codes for CASSATPQGRYGYTF.

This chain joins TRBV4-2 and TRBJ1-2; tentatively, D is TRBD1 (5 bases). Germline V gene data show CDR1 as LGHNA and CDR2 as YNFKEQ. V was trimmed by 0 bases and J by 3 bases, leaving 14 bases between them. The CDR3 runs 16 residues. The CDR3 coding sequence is TGTGCCAGCAGCCAAGACATCCGGGGGATTGACTATGGCTACACCTTC. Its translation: CASSQDIRGIDYGYTF.

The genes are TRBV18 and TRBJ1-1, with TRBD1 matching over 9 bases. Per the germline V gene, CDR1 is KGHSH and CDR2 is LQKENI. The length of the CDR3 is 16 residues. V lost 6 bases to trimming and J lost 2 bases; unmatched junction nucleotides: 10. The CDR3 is CASSLGTGIINTEAFF. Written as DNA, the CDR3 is TGTGCCAGCTCTCTCGGGACAGGGATAATAAACACTGAAGCTTTCTTT.

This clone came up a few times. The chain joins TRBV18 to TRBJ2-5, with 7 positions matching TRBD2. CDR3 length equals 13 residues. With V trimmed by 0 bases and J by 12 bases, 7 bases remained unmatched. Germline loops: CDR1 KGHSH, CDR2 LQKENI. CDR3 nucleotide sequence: TGTGCCAGCTCACCACCTAGCGGGCCCCAGAAGTACTTC. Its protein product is CASSPPSGPQKYF. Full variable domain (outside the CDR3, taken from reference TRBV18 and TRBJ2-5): NAGVMQNPRHLVRRRGQEARLRCSPMKGHSHVYWYRQLPEEGLKFMVYLQKENIIDESGMPKERFSAEFPKEGPSILRIQQVVRGDSAAYFCASSPPSGPQKYFGPGTRLLVL.

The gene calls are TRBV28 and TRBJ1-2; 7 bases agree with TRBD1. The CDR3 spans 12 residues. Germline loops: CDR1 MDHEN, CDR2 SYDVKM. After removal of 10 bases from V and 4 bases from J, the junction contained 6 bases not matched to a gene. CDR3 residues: CAIRQGLYGYTF. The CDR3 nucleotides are TGTGCCATCCGACAGGGCCTCTATGGCTACACCTTC.

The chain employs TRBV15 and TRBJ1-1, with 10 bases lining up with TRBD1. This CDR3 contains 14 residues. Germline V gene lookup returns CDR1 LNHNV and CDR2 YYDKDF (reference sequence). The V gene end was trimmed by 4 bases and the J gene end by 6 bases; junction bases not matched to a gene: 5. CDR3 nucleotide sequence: TGTGCCACCAGCACCCGGGACAGGGGTTCTGAAGCTTTCTTT. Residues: CATSTRDRGSEAFF.

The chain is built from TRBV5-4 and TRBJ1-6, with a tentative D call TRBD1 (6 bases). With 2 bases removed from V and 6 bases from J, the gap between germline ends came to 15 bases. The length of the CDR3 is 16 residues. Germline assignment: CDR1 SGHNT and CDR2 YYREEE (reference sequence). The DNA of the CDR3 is TGTGCCAGCAGCTTACGAGGGGGTAATCGTAATTCACCCCTCCACTTT. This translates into CASSLRGGNRNSPLHF.

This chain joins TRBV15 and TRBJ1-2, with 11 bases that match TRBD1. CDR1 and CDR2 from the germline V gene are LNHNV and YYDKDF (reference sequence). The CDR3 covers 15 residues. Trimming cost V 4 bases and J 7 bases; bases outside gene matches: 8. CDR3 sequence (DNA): TGTGCCACCAGCAACAGCGGACAGGGGGCAGGTGGCTACACCTTC. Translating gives CATSNSGQGAGGYTF.

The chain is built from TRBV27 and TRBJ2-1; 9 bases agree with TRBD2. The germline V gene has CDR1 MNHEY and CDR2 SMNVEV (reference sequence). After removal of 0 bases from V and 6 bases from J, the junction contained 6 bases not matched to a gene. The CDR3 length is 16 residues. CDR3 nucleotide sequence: TGTGCCAGCAGTTTATCCCGTAGCGGGAGAGGCAATGAGCAGTTCTTC. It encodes CASSLSRSGRGNEQFF.

The CDR3 bases are TGTGCCAGCACTCCAGCGGGGGGCCTATCCTACAATGAGCAGTTCTTC. It is translated as CASTPAGGLSYNEQFF. This chain joins TRBV2 and TRBJ2-1; 9 bases map to TRBD2. Germline assignment: CDR1 SNHLY and CDR2 FYNNEI. V lost 7 bases and J lost 1; bases outside the gene matches: 8. The CDR3 runs 16 residues.

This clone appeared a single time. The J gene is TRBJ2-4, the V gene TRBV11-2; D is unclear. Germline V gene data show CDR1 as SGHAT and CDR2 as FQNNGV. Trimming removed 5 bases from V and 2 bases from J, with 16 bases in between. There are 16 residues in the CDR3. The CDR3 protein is CASSPLRGKSKNIQYF. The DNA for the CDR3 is TGTGCCAGCAGCCCCCTAAGAGGCAAGTCCAAAAACATTCAGTACTTC.

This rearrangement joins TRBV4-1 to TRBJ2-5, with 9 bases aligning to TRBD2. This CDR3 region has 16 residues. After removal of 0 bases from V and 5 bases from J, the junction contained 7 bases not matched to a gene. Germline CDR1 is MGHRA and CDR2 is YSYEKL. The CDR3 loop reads CASSQDRSSGSETQYF. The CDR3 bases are TGCGCCAGCAGCCAAGATCGGAGTAGCGGGAGTGAGACCCAGTACTTC.